In this sample, the clone carrying this TCR beta chain turned up many times. Antigen: not known. Each CDR3 protein is one row after TCRdb ran MiXCR on the 5' RACE reads. The top ten hold 13% to 15% of the sample, which has 200,000 to 250,000 distinct CDR3 sequences, about 6.7% seen once. This sample was taken from a study of CD8 T cells in ankylosing spondylitis. Findings of the study overall: It appeared that ankylosing spondylitis blood was characterized by a TCR beta motif of 8 or 9 highly homologous variants. Reported data indicate significant enrichment of disease-linked clones within matched ankylosing spondylitis synovial fluid.

The CDR3 is 13 residues long. Trimming stripped 3 bases from V and 7 bases from J, with 12 bases between. Germline V CDR1 and CDR2: MNHEY, SMNVEV (reference sequence). V is TRBV27 and J is TRBJ1-2; D not certain. This receptor was identified in a male donor with ankylosing spondylitis. Sequenced input: blood, either unsorted or a sorted T cell fraction (not recorded which). CDR3 coding DNA: TGTGCCAGCAGTTTCAACAGCAACGCTGGCTACACCTTC. Its translation: CASSFNSNAGYTF.